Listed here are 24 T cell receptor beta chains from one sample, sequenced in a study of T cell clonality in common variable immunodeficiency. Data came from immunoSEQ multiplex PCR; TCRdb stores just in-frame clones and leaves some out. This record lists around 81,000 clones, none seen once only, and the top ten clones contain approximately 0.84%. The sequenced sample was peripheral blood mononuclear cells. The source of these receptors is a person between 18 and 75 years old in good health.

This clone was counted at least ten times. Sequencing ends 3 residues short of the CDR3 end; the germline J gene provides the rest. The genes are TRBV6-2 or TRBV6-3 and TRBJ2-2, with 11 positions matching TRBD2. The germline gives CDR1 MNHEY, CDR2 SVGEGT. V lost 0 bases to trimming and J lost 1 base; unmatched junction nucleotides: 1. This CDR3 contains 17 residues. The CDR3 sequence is CASSYSGLAENTGELFF. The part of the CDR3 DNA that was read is TGTGCCAGCAGTTACTCGGGACTAGCGGAGAACACCGGGGAG.

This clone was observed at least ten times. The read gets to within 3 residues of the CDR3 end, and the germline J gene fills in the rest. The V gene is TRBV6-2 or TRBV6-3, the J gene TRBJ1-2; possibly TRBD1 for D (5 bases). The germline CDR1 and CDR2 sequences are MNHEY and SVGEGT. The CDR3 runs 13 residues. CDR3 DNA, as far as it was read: TGTGCCAGCAGTTACGCCGGGGGTGGAGGC. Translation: CASSYAGGGG. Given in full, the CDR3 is CASSYAGGGGYTF.

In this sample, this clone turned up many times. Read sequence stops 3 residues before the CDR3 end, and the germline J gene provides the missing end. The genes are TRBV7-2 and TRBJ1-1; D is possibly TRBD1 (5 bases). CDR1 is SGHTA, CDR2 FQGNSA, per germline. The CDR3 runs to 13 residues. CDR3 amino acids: CASSLGAGVEAFF. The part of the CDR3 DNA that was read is TGTGCCAGCAGCTTAGGTGCGGGGGTCGAA.

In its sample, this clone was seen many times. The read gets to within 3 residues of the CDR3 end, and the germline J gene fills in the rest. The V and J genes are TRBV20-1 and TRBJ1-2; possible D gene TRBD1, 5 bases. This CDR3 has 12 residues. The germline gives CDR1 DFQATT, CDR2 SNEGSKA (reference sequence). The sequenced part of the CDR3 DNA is TGCAGTGCTAGTGACATGACAGCTCGC. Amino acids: CSASDMTAR. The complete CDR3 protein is CSASDMTARYTF.

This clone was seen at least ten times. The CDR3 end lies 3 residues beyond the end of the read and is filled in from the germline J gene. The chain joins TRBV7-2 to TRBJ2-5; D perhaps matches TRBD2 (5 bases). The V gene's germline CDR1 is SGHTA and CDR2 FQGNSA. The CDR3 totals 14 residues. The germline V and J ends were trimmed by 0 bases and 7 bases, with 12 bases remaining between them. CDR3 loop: CASSLASGRGTQYF. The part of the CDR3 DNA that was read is TGTGCCAGCAGCTTAGCAAGCGGCCGGGGGACC.

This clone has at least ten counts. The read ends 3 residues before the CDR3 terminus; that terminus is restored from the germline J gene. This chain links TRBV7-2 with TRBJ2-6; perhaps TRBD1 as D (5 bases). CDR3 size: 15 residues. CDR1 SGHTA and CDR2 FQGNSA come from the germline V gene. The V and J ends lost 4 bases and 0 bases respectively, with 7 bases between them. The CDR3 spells CASSYDSSGANVLTF. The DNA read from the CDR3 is TGTGCCAGCAGCTACGACAGCTCTGGGGCCAACGTC.

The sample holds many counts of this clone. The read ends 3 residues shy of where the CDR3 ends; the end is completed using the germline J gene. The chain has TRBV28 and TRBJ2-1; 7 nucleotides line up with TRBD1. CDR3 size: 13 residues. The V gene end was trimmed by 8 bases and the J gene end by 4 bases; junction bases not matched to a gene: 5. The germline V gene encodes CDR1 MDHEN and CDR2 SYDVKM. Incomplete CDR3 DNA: TGTGCCAGCCGGGACAGCGATTACAATGAG. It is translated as CASRDSDYNE. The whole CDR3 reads CASRDSDYNEQFF.

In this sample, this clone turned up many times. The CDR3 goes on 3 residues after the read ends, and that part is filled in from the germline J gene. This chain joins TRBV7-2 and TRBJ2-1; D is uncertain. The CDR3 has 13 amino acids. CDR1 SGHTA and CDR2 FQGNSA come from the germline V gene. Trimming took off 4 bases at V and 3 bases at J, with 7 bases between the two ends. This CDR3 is CASSSGFYNEQFF. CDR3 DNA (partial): TGTGCCAGCAGCTCGGGTTTCTACAATGAG.

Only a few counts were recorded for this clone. CDR3: CASSLNGGAGGYTF. CDR3 DNA (partial): TGTGCCAGCAGCTTAAATGGAGGGGCCGGCGGC. V and J are TRBV7-2 and TRBJ1-2; a weak D match, TRBD1 (5 bases). The CDR3 end falls 3 residues outside the read, so it is completed with the germline J gene. Germline V gene sequence: CDR1 SGHTA, CDR2 FQGNSA. The CDR3 runs 14 residues. Full variable domain (remainder filled in from reference TRBV7-2 and TRBJ1-2): GAGVSQSPSNKVTEKGKDVELRCDPISGHTALYWYRQSLGQGLEFLIYFQGNSAPDKSGLPSDRFSAERTGGSVSTLTIQRTQQEDSAVYLCASSLNGGAGGYTFGSGTRLTVV.

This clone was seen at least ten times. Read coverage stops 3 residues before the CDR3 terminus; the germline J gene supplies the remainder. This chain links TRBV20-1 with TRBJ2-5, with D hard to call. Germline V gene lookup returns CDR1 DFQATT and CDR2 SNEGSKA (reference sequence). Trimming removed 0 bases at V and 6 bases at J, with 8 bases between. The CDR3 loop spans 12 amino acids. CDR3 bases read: TGCAGTGCTAGAGAGCGAGATAAGACC. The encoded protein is CSARERDKT. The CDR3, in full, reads CSARERDKTQYF.

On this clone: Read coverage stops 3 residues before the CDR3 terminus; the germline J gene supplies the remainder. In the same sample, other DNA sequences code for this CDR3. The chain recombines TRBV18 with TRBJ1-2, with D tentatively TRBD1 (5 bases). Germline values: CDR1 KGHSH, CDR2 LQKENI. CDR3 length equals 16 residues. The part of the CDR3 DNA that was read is TGTGCCAGCTCACCACTGTTTGCGCCAGGGAGTGGGGGC. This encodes CASSPLFAPGSGG. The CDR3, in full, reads CASSPLFAPGSGGYTF.

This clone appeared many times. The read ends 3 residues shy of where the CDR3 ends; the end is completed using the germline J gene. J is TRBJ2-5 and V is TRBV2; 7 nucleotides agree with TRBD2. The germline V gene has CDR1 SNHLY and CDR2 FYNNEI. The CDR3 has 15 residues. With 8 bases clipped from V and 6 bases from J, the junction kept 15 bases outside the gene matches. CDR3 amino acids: CASGSGGSLLKTQYF. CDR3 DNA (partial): TGTGCCAGCGGGTCCGGCGGGAGTTTGTTAAAGACC.

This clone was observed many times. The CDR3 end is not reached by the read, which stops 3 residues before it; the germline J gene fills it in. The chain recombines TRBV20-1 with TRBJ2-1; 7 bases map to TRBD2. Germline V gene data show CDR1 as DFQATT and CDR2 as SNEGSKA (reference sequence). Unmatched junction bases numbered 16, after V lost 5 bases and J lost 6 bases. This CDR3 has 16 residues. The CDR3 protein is CSASPRGESFFNEQFF. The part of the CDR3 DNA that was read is TGCAGTGCTTCACCCCGGGGGGAGTCTTTCTTCAATGAG.

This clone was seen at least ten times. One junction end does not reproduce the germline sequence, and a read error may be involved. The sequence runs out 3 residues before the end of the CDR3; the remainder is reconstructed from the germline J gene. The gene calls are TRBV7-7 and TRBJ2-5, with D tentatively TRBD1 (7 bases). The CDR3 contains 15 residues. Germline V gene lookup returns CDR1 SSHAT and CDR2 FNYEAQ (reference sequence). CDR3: CASSTLAEGAETQYF. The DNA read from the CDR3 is TGTGCTAGCAGCACTTTAGCGGAGGGGGCAGAGACC.

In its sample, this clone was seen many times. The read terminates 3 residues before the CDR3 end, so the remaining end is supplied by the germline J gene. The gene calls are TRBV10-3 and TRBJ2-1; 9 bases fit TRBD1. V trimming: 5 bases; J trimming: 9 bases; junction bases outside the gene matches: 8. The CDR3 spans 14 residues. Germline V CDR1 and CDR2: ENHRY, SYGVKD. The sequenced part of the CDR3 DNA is TGTGCCATCAGTCTCAGACAGGGGGTCGGTGAG. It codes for CAISLRQGVGE. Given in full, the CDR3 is CAISLRQGVGEQFF.

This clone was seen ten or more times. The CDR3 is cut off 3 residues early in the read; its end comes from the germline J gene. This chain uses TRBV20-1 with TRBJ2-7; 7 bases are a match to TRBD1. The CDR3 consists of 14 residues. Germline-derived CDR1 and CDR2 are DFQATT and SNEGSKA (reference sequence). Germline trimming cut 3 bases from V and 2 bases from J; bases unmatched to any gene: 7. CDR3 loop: CSASRQGITYEQYF. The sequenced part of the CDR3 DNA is TGCAGTGCTAGCCGACAGGGCATCACCTACGAG.

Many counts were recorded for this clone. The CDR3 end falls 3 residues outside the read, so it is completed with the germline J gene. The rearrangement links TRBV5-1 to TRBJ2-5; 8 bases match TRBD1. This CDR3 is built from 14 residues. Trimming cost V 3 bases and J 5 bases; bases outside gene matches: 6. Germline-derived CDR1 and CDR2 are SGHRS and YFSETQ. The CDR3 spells CASSSAGGLETQYF. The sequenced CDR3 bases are TGCGCCAGCAGCTCCGCAGGGGGCTTGGAGACC.

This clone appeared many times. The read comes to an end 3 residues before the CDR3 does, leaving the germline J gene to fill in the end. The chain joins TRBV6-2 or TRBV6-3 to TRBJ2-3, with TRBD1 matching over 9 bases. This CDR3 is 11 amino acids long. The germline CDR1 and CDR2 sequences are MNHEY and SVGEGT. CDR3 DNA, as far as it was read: TGTGCTCTGGGACAGGGAGGAACG. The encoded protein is CALGQGGT. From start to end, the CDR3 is CALGQGGTQYF.

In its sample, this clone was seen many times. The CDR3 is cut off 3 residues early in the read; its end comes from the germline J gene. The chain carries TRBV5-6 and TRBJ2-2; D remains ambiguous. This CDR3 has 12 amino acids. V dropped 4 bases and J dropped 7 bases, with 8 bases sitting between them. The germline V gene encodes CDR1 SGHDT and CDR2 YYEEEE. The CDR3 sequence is CASSPLFGELFF. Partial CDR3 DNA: TGTGCCAGCAGCCCACTGTTCGGGGAG.

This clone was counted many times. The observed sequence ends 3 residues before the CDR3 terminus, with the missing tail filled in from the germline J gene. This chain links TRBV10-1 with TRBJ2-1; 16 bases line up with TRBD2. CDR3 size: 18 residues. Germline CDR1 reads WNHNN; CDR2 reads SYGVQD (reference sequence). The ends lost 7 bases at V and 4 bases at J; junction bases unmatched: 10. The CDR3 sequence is CASNSPGLAGGVYNEQFF. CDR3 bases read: TGCGCCAGCAACAGTCCGGGACTAGCGGGAGGGGTGTACAATGAG.

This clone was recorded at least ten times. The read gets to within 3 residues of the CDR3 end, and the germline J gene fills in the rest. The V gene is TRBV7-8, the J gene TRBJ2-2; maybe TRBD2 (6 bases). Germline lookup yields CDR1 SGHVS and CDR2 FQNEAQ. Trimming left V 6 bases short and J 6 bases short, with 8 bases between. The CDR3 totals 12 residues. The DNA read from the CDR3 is TGTGCCAGCAGGGGGGGAGCCGGGGAG. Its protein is CASRGGAGE. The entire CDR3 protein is CASRGGAGELFF.

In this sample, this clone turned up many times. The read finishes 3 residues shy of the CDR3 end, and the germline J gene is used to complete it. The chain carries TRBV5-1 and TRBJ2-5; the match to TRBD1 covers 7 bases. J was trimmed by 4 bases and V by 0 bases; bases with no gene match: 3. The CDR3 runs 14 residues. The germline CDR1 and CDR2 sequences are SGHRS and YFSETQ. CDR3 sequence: CASSLGRGRETQYF. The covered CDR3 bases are TGCGCCAGCAGCTTGGGCAGGGGGAGAGAGACC.

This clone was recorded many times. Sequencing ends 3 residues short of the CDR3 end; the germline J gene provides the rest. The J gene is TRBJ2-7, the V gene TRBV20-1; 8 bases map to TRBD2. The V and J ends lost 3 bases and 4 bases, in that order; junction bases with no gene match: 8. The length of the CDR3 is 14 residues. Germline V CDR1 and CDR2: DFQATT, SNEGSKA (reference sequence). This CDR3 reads CSARGVAGSYEQYF. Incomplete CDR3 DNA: TGCAGTGCTAGGGGGGTAGCGGGGAGTTACGAG.

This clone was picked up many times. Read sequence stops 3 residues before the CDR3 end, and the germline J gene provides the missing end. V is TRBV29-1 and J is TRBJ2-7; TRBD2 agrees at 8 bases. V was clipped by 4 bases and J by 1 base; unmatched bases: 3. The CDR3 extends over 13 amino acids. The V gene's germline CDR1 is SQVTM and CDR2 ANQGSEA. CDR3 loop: CSVVSSGSYEQYF. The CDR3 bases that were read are TGCAGCGTTGTTTCTAGCGGGTCCTACGAG.